These 26 T cell receptor beta chains share one sample of origin, sequenced in a study of blood T cell repertoires in COVID-19. TCRdb's table, derived via immunoSEQ multiplex PCR, lists solely in-frame clones and lacks some. The sample has about 49,000 clones, roughly 88% seen once; the top ten hold approximately 15%. Sequenced: peripheral blood. All receptors derive from a human donor in a cohort sampled during active COVID-19.

The chain couples TRBV2 to TRBJ2-1; TRBD1 aligns across 9 bases. This CDR3 has 15 amino acids. Germline trimming cut 8 bases from V and 6 bases from J; bases unmatched to any gene: 11. Germline CDR1 reads SNHLY; CDR2 reads FYNNEI. The CDR3 region has the DNA TGTGCCAGCGCCGAGGGGGACAGGGAGATCAATGAGCAGTTCTTC. Residues: CASAEGDREINEQFF.

The chain is built from TRBV19 and TRBJ1-4; D possibly corresponds to TRBD1 (6 bases). CDR1 is LNHDA, CDR2 SQIVND, per germline (reference sequence). Trimming left V 4 bases short and J 8 bases short, with 17 bases between. CDR3 size: 15 residues. CDR3 sequence: CASSTYRDISEKLFF. The DNA for the CDR3 is TGTGCCAGTAGTACGTATCGGGACATAAGCGAAAAACTGTTTTTT.

The genes are TRBV5-1 and TRBJ2-3; TRBD2 matches at 7 bases. V shed 1 base, J shed 0 bases, and the junction held 2 bases outside the gene matches. Germline values: CDR1 SGHRS, CDR2 YFSETQ. The CDR3 has 15 residues. DNA for the CDR3: TGCGCCAGCAGCTTGCTTAGCGGGAGCACAGATACGCAGTATTTT. Encoded protein: CASSLLSGSTDTQYF.

The chain recombines TRBV14 with TRBJ1-1, with a possible D match to TRBD1 (5 bases). The germline V and J ends were trimmed by 0 bases and 4 bases, with 15 bases remaining between them. The germline gives CDR1 SGHDN, CDR2 FVKESK. This CDR3 has 16 residues. CDR3 sequence reads: CASSQEFLQGSTEAFF. CDR3 bases: TGTGCCAGCAGCCAAGAATTCCTGCAGGGCAGCACTGAAGCTTTCTTT.

The V call is TRBV6-5, the J call TRBJ2-7, with 10 bases aligning to TRBD1. CDR1 is MNHEY, CDR2 SVGAGI, per germline. The CDR3 loop spans 15 amino acids. The V segment lost 6 bases and the J segment 6 bases; nucleotides outside the gene matches: 11. The CDR3 here is CASSPYEGQGFEQYF. CDR3 nucleotides: TGTGCCAGCAGCCCGTATGAGGGACAGGGGTTCGAGCAGTACTTC.

V is TRBV14 and J is TRBJ1-2; a weak D match, TRBD1 (5 bases). CDR3 length: 13 amino acids. V was cut by 1 base and J by 4 bases, with 7 bases left in between. Germline CDR1 and CDR2: SGHDN and FVKESK. CDR3 sequence: CASSQATAYGYTF. CDR3 in DNA: TGTGCCAGCAGCCAAGCGACAGCCTATGGCTACACCTTC.

The chain recombines TRBV7-2 with TRBJ2-5, with 9 positions matching TRBD2. With 5 bases clipped from V and 5 bases from J, the junction kept 9 bases outside the gene matches. The CDR3 covers 15 residues. The germline V gene encodes CDR1 SGHTA and CDR2 FQGNSA. The DNA of the CDR3 is TGTGCCAGCAGCCCGTGGGCGGGAGGGCCTGAGACCCAGTACTTC. Protein sequence: CASSPWAGGPETQYF.

The V and J genes are TRBV14 and TRBJ2-5; D is possibly TRBD2 (5 bases). Trimming pared 4 bases from V and 5 bases from J, leaving 20 bases between. Germline V lookup: CDR1 SGHDN, CDR2 FVKESK. The CDR3 extends over 16 amino acids. CDR3 in amino acids: CASSPERGWSWETQYF. The CDR3 region has the DNA TGTGCCAGCAGCCCGGAACGGGGATGGTCTTGGGAGACCCAGTACTTC.

This rearrangement joins TRBV5-1 to TRBJ1-2; 8 nucleotides line up with TRBD1. V shed 0 bases and J 10 bases; nucleotides not matched to a gene: 5. The CDR3 consists of 13 residues. Germline V lookup: CDR1 SGHRS, CDR2 YFSETQ. For the CDR3, the DNA is TGCGCCAGCAGCTTGGCCGGGACAGGATACTACACCTTC. As protein: CASSLAGTGYYTF.

The sample holds a few counts of this clone. The chain employs TRBV2 and TRBJ1-2; tentative D call: TRBD1 (6 bases). V was shortened by 7 bases and J by 3 bases, with 9 bases between the two germline ends. The CDR3 runs 12 residues. CDR1 and CDR2 (germline): SNHLY, FYNNEI. CDR3: CASTRTDYGYTF. As DNA, the CDR3 is TGTGCCAGCACCCGGACAGACTATGGCTACACCTTC.

The chain recombines TRBV5-1 with TRBJ1-3; weak D call: TRBD1 (6 bases). The ends were cut back, 5 bases at V and 0 bases at J, with 12 bases in the middle. There are 15 residues in the CDR3. Germline CDR1 reads SGHRS; CDR2 reads YFSETQ. In DNA form, the CDR3 reads TGCGCCAGCAGACCTGACAGGAACTCTGGAAACACCATATATTTT. Translated: CASRPDRNSGNTIYF.

The J gene is TRBJ2-5, the V gene TRBV29-1; possible D gene TRBD2, 5 bases. CDR1 is SQVTM, CDR2 ANQGSEA, per germline. The CDR3 contains 13 residues. The V gene lost 4 bases and the J gene lost 4 bases, with 13 bases spanning the gap. In DNA, the CDR3 is TGCAGCGTTGTTATGAGTGGGAGAGAGACCCAGTACTTC. This sequence encodes CSVVMSGRETQYF.

The V gene is TRBV29-1, the J gene TRBJ2-5; 7 bases are a match to TRBD1. The CDR3 length is 16 residues. V gave up 6 bases and J gave up 2 bases; unmatched junction bases: 15. CDR1 is SQVTM and CDR2 is ANQGSEA in the germline V gene. CDR3 residues: CSVKNPLGTAQETQYF. CDR3 bases: TGCAGCGTAAAAAACCCTCTCGGGACAGCTCAAGAGACCCAGTACTTC. The whole variable domain, filled in from reference TRBV29-1 and TRBJ2-5, reads SAVISQKPSRDICQRGTSLTIQCQVDSQVTMMFWYRQQPGQSLTLIATANQGSEATYESGFVIDKFPISRPNLTFSTLTVSNMSPEDSSIYLCSVKNPLGTAQETQYFGPGTRLLVL.

J is TRBJ1-4 and V is TRBV27; 7 bases align to TRBD1. Germline V CDR1 and CDR2: MNHEY, SMNVEV (reference sequence). This CDR3 spans 14 amino acids. The V segment lost 3 bases and the J segment 4 bases; nucleotides outside the gene matches: 2. CDR3 sequence: CASSLGQYNEKLFF. In DNA form, the CDR3 reads TGTGCCAGCAGTTTGGGACAGTATAATGAAAAACTGTTTTTT.

The chain carries TRBV7-6 and TRBJ2-1; 9 bases are shared with TRBD1. V was clipped by 5 bases and J by 14 bases; unmatched bases: 13. Germline V gives CDR1 SGHVS, CDR2 FNYEAQ. The CDR3 loop spans 14 amino acids. CDR3 bases: TGTGCCAGCAGCCCTACCGCCGGACAGGGGAAGAAGTTCTTC. Residues: CASSPTAGQGKKFF.

This chain connects TRBV6-6 to TRBJ2-2, with D perhaps TRBD1 (7 bases). Germline values: CDR1 MNHNY, CDR2 SVGAGI (reference sequence). Deletions cut 7 bases from V and 15 bases from J, with 21 bases between. The CDR3 consists of 13 residues. The CDR3 DNA is TGTGCCAGCAACGATCAGGGGGGCCGGTTGTTGTTTTTT. This sequence encodes CASNDQGGRLLFF.

The chain uses TRBV7-9 and TRBJ2-3; 8 positions match TRBD2. The V gene end was trimmed by 3 bases and the J gene end by 4 bases; junction bases not matched to a gene: 3. This CDR3 has 14 residues. From germline, CDR1 is SEHNR and CDR2 FQNEAQ (reference sequence). The CDR3 region is CASSFGGASDTQYF. The CDR3 nucleotides read TGTGCCAGCAGCTTCGGGGGGGCCTCAGATACGCAGTATTTT.

The sample holds a few counts of this clone. The CDR3 DNA reads TGTGCCAGCAGTGGGGGAGGAGGGCTCGAGCAGTACTTC. This gives the protein CASSGGGGLEQYF. This chain links TRBV28 with TRBJ2-7; TRBD2 might be the D (6 bases). CDR1 and CDR2 (germline): MDHEN, SYDVKM. V was clipped by 5 bases and J by 6 bases, with 14 bases between them. The CDR3 is 13 amino acids.

The chain uses TRBV7-2 and TRBJ2-1; D not certain. CDR3 length equals 16 residues. CDR1 and CDR2 (germline): SGHTA, FQGNSA. V was pared by 1 base and J by 1 base, with 11 bases between. In nucleotides, the CDR3 is TGTGCCAGCAGCTTAGGACCGACTTATTCCTACAATGAGCAGTTCTTC. Translation: CASSLGPTYSYNEQFF. The full variable domain, with the rest looked up from reference TRBV7-2 and TRBJ2-1, is GAGVSQSPSNKVTEKGKDVELRCDPISGHTALYWYRQSLGQGLEFLIYFQGNSAPDKSGLPSDRFSAERTGGSVSTLTIQRTQQEDSAVYLCASSLGPTYSYNEQFFGPGTRLTVL.

V usage is TRBV27 and J usage is TRBJ1-2, with unresolved D. Germline assignment: CDR1 MNHEY and CDR2 SMNVEV (reference sequence). V lost 3 bases to trimming and J lost 7 bases, with 15 bases between them. The length of the CDR3 is 14 residues. The DNA of the CDR3 is TGTGCCAGCAGTTTCTGGGGAGGTCGAGGTGGCTACACCTTC. It encodes CASSFWGGRGGYTF.

This clone was counted once. The V call is TRBV6-1, the J call TRBJ2-2, with D tentatively TRBD1 (8 bases). Germline lookup yields CDR1 MNHNS and CDR2 SASEGT. Trimming took off 3 bases at V and 7 bases at J, with 15 bases between the two ends. There are 15 residues in the CDR3. CDR3 region: CASSDTGGVSGELFF. The CDR3 DNA reads TGTGCCAGCAGTGACACAGGGGGGGTAAGCGGGGAGCTGTTTTTT.

The chain employs TRBV18 and TRBJ2-3; TRBD2 aligns across 11 bases. CDR1 KGHSH and CDR2 LQKENI come from the germline V gene. The junction had 4 bases not matched to a gene; V was cut back by 3 bases and J by 2 bases. CDR3 length equals 16 residues. The DNA of the CDR3 is TGTGCCAGCTCACCCAGGACTAGCGGGTTCACAGATACGCAGTATTTT. Translation gives CASSPRTSGFTDTQYF.

This clone was observed once. The rearrangement uses TRBV30 and TRBJ2-7; D is perhaps TRBD1 (6 bases). The CDR3 spans 15 residues. V was shortened by 3 bases and J by 2 bases, with 17 bases between the two germline ends. Germline values: CDR1 GTSNPN, CDR2 SVGIG (reference sequence). CDR3 sequence (DNA): TGTGCCTGGAGGTGGGACACTCCTTCCCCCTACGAGCAGTACTTC. It is translated as CAWRWDTPSPYEQYF.

This chain links TRBV30 with TRBJ1-2; D uncertain. CDR1 GTSNPN and CDR2 SVGIG come from the germline V gene (reference sequence). This CDR3 is 15 amino acids long. The V end was cut by 0 bases, the J end by 4 bases, with 15 bases between. The CDR3 region is CAWSVRRGWGYGYTF. As DNA, the CDR3 is TGTGCCTGGAGTGTACGGCGGGGTTGGGGCTATGGCTACACCTTC.

The rearrangement links TRBV19 to TRBJ1-5, with D possibly being TRBD1 (6 bases). The germline V gene has CDR1 LNHDA and CDR2 SQIVND (reference sequence). This CDR3 comprises 14 residues. V was clipped by 5 bases and J by 6 bases, with 14 bases between them. The DNA of the CDR3 is TGTGCCAGTAGTTTCGACAGGATACCTCAGCCCCAGCATTTT. Encoded protein: CASSFDRIPQPQHF. Filled out from reference TRBV19 and TRBJ1-5, the complete variable domain reads DGGITQSPKYLFRKEGQNVTLSCEQNLNHDAMYWYRQDPGQGLRLIYYSQIVNDFQKGDIAEGYSVSREKKESFPLTVTSAQKNPTAFYLCASSFDRIPQPQHFGDGTRLSIL.

This clone was recorded only once. This chain uses TRBV10-3 with TRBJ2-3, with D perhaps matching TRBD2 (5 bases). There are 12 residues in the CDR3. The V end was cut by 7 bases, the J end by 5 bases, with 10 bases between. Per germline, CDR1 ENHRY and CDR2 SYGVKD. The CDR3 region has the DNA TGTGCCATCAAAACGGGAATAGATACGCAGTATTTT. Its protein is CAIKTGIDTQYF.